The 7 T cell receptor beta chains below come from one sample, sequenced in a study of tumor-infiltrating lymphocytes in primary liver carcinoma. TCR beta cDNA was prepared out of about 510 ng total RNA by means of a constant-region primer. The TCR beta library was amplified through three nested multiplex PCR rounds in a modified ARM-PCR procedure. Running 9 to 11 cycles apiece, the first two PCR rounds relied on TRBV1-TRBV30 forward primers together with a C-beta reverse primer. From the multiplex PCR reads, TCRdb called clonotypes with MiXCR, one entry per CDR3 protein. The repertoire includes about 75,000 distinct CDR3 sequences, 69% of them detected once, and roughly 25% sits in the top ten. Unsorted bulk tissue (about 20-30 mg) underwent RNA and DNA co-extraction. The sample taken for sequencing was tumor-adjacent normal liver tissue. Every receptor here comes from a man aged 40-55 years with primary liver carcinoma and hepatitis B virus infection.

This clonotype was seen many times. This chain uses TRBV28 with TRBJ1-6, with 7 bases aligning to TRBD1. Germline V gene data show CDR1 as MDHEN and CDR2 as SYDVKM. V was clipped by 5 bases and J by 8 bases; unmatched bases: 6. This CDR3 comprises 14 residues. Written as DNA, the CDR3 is TGTGCCAGCAGTCTCTTAAGGGGGCATTCACCCCTCCACTTT. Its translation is CASSLLRGHSPLHF.

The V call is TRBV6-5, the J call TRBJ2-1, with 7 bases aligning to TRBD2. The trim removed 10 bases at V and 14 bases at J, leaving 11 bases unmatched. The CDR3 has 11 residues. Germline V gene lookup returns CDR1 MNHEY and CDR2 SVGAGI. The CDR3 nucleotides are TGTGCCAACGGGAGAAGGACTAGTGAGTTCTTC. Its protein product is CANGRRTSEFF.

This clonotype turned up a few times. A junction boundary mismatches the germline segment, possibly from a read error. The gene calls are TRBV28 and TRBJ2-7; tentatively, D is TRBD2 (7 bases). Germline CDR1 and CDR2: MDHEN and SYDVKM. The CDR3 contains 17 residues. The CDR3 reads CTSSPPVGGGPSDEQYF. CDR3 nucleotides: TGTACCAGCAGCCCCCCTGTAGGGGGAGGGCCCTCCGACGAGCAGTACTTC.

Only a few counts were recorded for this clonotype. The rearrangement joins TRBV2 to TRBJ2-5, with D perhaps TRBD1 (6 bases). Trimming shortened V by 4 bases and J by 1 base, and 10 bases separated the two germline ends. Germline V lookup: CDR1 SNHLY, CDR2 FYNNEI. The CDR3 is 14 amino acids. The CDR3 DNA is TGTGCCAGCAGTGTCGGGACACTCCAAGAGACCCAGTACTTC. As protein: CASSVGTLQETQYF. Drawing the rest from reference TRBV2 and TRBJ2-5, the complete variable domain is EPEVTQTPSHQVTQMGQEVILRCVPISNHLYFYWYRQILGQKVEFLVSFYNNEISEKSEIFDDQFSVERPDGSNFTLKIRSTKLEDSAMYFCASSVGTLQETQYFGPGTRLLVL.

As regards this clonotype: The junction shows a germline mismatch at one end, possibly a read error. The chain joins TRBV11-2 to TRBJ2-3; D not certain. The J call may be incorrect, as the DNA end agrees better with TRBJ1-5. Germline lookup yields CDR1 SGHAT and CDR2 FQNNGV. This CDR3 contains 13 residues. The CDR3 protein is CASGFGEADTQHF. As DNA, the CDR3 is TGTGCCAGCGGCTTCGGGGAGGCGGATACGCAGCATTTT.

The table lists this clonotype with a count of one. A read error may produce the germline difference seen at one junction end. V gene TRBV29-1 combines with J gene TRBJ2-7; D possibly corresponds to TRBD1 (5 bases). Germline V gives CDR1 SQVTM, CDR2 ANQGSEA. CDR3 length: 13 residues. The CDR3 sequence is CSVEATDSYEQYF. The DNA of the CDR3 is TGCAGCGTTGAAGCGACAGACTCCTACGAACAGTACTTC.

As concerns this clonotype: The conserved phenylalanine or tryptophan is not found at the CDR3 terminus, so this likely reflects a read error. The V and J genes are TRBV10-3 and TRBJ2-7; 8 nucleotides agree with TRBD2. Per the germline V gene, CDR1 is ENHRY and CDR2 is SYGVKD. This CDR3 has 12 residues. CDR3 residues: CSTGGREDEQYL. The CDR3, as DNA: TGTTCCACGGGTGGGCGGGAGGACGAGCAGTACCTC.